The sequence of this T cell receptor (beta chain) was determined in a study of blood T cell repertoires in COVID-19. Across the whole study: Acute and convalescent COVID-19 specimens originated in the United States, Italy and Spain. From T cells, B-cell-depleted T cells, or PBMCs came the material, which was cDNA or gDNA.

Categorization into cohorts depended on clinical history that participants reported. Assay used: immunoSEQ multiplex PCR; TCRdb lists only in-frame clones, some missing. This table holds approximately 210,000 clones, about four fifths found once. V shed 4 bases and J 4 bases; nucleotides not matched to a gene: 4. This CDR3 region has 14 residues. CDR1 and CDR2 from the germline V gene are SQVTM and ANQGSEA. The receptor was derived from a man aged 35 to 55 who had recovered from COVID-19. The chain has TRBV29-1 and TRBJ1-6; 7 bases fit TRBD1. Sequenced: PBMCs or T cells enriched from blood (not recorded which). This CDR3 is CSVGDSTYNSPLHF. In DNA form, the CDR3 reads TGCAGCGTTGGGGACAGCACATATAATTCACCCCTCCACTTT.